This T cell receptor beta chain was captured in a study of T cells in Graves' hyperthyroidism and ophthalmopathy. Study-wide points: Blood also held most thyroid clonotypes expanded beyond 0.001.

Between the trimmed V and J ends, which lost 3 bases and 6 bases, there was a span of 15 bases. CDR1 is DFQATT, CDR2 SNEGSKA, per germline (reference sequence). The CDR3 is 14 residues long. This clonotype was detected a few times. Its antigen is not identified. The investigators amplified TCR beta CDR3 regions from RNA transcripts. The primer set for the first-round RT-PCR of the TCR CDR3 was HTBI. MiXCR, run by TCRdb on the multiplex PCR reads, gives a single entry per CDR3 protein. This table has more than 300,000 distinct CDR3 sequences, approximately 17% appearing once. The gene calls are TRBV20-1 and TRBJ2-1; D perhaps matches TRBD2 (5 bases). The clonotype comes from a young man with Graves' ophthalmopathy. Sample: blood. CDR3 DNA: TGCAGTGCTAGTGGACTTCCCACGGGCAATGAGCAGTTCTTC. The encoded protein is CSASGLPTGNEQFF.